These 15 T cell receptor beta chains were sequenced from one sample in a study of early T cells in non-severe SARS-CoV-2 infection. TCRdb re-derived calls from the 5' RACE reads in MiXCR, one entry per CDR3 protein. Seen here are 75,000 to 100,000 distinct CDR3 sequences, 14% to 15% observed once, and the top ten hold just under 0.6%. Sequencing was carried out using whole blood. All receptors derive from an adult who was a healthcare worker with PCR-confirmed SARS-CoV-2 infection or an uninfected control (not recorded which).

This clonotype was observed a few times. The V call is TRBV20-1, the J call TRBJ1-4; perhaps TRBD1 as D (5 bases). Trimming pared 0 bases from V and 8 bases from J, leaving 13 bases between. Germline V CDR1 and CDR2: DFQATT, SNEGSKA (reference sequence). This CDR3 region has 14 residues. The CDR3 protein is CSARDGAVREKLFF. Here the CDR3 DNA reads TGCAGTGCTAGAGATGGGGCCGTTAGGGAAAAACTGTTTTTT.

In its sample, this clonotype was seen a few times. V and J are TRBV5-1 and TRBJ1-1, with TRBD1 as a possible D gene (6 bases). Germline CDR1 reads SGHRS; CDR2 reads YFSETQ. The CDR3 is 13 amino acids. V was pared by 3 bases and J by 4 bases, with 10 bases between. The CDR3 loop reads CASSSQGGTEAFF. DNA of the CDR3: TGCGCCAGCAGCTCTCAAGGGGGCACTGAAGCTTTCTTT.

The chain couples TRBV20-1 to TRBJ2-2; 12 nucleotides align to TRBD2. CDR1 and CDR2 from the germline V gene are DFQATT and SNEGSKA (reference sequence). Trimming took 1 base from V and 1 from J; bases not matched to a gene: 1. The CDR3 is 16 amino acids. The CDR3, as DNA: TGCAGTGCTAGAGGGACTAGCGGGGAGAACACCGGGGAGCTGTTTTTT. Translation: CSARGTSGENTGELFF.

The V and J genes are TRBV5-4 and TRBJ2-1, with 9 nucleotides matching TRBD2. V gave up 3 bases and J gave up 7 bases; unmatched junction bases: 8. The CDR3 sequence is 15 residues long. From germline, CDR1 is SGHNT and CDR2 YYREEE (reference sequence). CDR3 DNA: TGTGCCAGCAGCTCGACTAGCGGCCCATCTAATGAGCAGTTCTTC. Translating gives CASSSTSGPSNEQFF.

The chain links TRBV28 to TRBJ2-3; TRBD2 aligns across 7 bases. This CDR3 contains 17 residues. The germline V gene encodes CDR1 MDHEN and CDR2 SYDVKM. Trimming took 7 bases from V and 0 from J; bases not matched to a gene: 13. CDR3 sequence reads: CASTSHRMGGSTDTQYF. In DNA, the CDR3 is TGTGCCAGCACCTCCCACCGGATGGGGGGGAGCACAGATACGCAGTATTTT.

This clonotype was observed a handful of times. The CDR3 is CASSPPGSREQYV. The CDR3 nucleotides read TGTGCCAGCTCACCCCCAGGGTCCCGCGAGCAGTACGTC. The chain recombines TRBV18 with TRBJ2-7, with TRBD1 as a possible D gene (5 bases). The CDR3 contains 13 residues. V lost 3 bases, J lost 6 bases, and 12 bases lay in between. Looked up from germline, CDR1 is KGHSH and CDR2 is LQKENI.

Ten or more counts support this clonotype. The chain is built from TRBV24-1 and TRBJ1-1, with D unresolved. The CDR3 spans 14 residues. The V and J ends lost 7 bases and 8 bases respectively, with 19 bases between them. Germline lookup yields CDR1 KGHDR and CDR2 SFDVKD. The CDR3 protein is CATRGYGQNTEAFF. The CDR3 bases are TGTGCCACCAGAGGATACGGCCAGAATACCGAAGCTTTCTTT.

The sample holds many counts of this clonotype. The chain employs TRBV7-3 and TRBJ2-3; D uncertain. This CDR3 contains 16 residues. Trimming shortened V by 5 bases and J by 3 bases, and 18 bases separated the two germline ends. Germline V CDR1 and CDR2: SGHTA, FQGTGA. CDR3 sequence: CASSANPGSRTDTQYF. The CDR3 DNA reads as TGTGCCAGCAGCGCCAATCCCGGGTCCCGGACAGATACGCAGTATTTT.

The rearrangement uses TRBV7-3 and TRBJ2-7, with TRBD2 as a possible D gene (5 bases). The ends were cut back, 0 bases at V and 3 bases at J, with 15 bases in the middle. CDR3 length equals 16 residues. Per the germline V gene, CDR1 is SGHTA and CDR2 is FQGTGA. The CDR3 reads CASSLTYFFGNYEQYV. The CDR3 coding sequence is TGTGCCAGCAGCTTAACGTACTTTTTCGGGAACTACGAGCAGTACGTC.

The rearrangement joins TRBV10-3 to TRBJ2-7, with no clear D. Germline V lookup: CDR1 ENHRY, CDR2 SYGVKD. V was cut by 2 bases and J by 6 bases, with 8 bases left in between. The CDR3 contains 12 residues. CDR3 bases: TGTGCCATCAGTGAGCGAGGTTGCGAGCAGTACGTC. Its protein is CAISERGCEQYV.

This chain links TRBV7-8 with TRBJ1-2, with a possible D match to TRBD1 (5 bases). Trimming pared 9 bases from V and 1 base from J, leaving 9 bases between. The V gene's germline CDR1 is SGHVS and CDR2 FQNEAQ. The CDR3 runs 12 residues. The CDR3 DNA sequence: TGTGCCAGTAAGACAGATAACTATGGCTACACCTTC. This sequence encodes CASKTDNYGYTF.

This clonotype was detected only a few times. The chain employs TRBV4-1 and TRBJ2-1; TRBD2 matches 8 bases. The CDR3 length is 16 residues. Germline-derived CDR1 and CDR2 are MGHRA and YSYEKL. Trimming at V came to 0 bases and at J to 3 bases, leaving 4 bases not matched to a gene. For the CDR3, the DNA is TGCGCCAGCAGCCAAGATGGGACTAGAGGCTACAATGAGCAGTTCTTC. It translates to CASSQDGTRGYNEQFF.

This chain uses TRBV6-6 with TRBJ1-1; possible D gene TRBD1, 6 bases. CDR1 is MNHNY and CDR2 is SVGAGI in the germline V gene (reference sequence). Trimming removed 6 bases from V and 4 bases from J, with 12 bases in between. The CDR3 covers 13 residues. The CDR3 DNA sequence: TGTGCCAGCAGACAGGGTTCGTCCACTGAAGCTTTCTTT. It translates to CASRQGSSTEAFF.

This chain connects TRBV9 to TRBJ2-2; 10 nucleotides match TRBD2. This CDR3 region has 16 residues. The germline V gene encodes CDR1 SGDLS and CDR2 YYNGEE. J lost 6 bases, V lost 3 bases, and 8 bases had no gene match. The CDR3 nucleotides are TGTGCCAGCAGCGCCCGTCCCAGCGGGGGGGCCGGGGAGCTGTTTTTT. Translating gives CASSARPSGGAGELFF.

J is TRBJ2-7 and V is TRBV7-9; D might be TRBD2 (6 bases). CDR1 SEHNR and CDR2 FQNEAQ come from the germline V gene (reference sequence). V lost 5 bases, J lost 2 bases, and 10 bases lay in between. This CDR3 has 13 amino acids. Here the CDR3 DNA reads TGTGCCAGCAGCGCGGGGACTGCCTACGAGCAGTACGTC. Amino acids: CASSAGTAYEQYV.